The 10 T cell receptor beta chains below all came from one sample that was sequenced in a study of blood T cell repertoires in COVID-19 (dated by TCRdb to 2020 to 2021). The receptor library was made with the immunoSEQ multiplex PCR assay. Not all clones reach the TCRdb copy of this immuneACCESS table, which keeps in-frame sequences only. Checked studies attribute under half of the gap to unresolved V genes and leave the rest unexplained. The table for this sample lists some 120,000 clones; about 89% of them were counted only once. Jointly, the top ten make up approximately 3.6% of the sample. Material for sequencing was peripheral blood. Receptor source: a woman aged 60-75 years with acute or convalescent COVID-19.

The gene calls are TRBV5-1 and TRBJ2-3, with TRBD2 identical over 10 bases. After removal of 4 bases from V and 2 bases from J, the junction contained 10 bases not matched to a gene. CDR3 length: 17 residues. Germline-derived CDR1 and CDR2 are SGHRS and YFSETQ. The CDR3 sequence is CASSRGTLAGITDTQYF. DNA for the CDR3: TGCGCCAGCAGCCGGGGAACACTAGCGGGGATCACAGATACGCAGTATTTT.

J is TRBJ2-7 and V is TRBV5-1; 8 bases are shared with TRBD2. Germline CDR1 is SGHRS and CDR2 is YFSETQ. J gave up 3 bases and V 4 bases, and 12 bases lay outside the gene matches. The CDR3 is 16 residues long. As DNA, the CDR3 is TGCGCCAGCAGCCCCCCCGCGGGAGGCCCCTTCTACGAGCAGTACTTC. This sequence encodes CASSPPAGGPFYEQYF.

The chain joins TRBV9 to TRBJ2-5; maybe TRBD1 (6 bases). The CDR3 contains 15 residues. V dropped 5 bases and J dropped 2 bases, with 16 bases sitting between them. Germline loops: CDR1 SGDLS, CDR2 YYNGEE. CDR3 amino acids: CASSTRGRKQETQYF. CDR3 nucleotide sequence: TGTGCCAGCAGTACTAGGGGGAGAAAACAAGAGACCCAGTACTTC.

The V call is TRBV29-1, the J call TRBJ1-2; no clear D. The CDR3 consists of 13 residues. CDR1 is SQVTM, CDR2 ANQGSEA, per germline. Trimming took 6 bases from V and 0 from J, leaving 11 bases between them. CDR3 protein: CSVQGGANYGYTF. The CDR3 DNA reads as TGCAGCGTCCAAGGAGGAGCTAACTATGGCTACACCTTC.

The chain joins TRBV5-4 to TRBJ2-1; TRBD2 agrees at 7 bases. Germline V gives CDR1 SGHNT, CDR2 YYREEE (reference sequence). With 1 base clipped from V and 9 bases from J, the junction kept 1 base outside the gene matches. CDR3 length: 12 residues. CDR3 protein: CASSLSGTEQFF. CDR3 DNA: TGTGCCAGCAGCTTGAGCGGGACTGAGCAGTTCTTC.

The V and J genes are TRBV6-6 and TRBJ1-1, with 7 positions matching TRBD1. After removal of 7 bases from V and 7 bases from J, the junction contained 6 bases not matched to a gene. Germline CDR1 MNHNY, CDR2 SVGAGI (reference sequence). CDR3 length: 12 amino acids. In DNA form, the CDR3 reads TGTGCCAGCAAGAGGGGGCAGGTTGAAGCTTTCTTT. Translation gives CASKRGQVEAFF.

This clone was seen just once. This chain uses TRBV3-1 (or the pseudogene TRBV3-2) with TRBJ2-5, with D possibly matching TRBD2 (6 bases). The CDR3 spans 16 residues. V lost 0 bases and J lost 0, with 11 bases in between. Germline CDR1 is LGHDT and CDR2 is YNNKEL (reference sequence). The CDR3 is CASSQDLGRYQETQYF. The CDR3, as DNA: TGTGCCAGCAGCCAAGATCTGGGGAGGTACCAAGAGACCCAGTACTTC.

The rearrangement joins TRBV12-3 or TRBV12-4 to TRBJ1-2, with 8 bases matching TRBD1. Trimming removed 4 bases from V and 6 bases from J; junction bases left unmatched: 1. The CDR3 has 12 residues. The CDR3 loop is CASSSGGHGYTF. CDR3 nucleotides: TGTGCCAGCAGTTCAGGGGGCCATGGCTACACCTTC.

CDR3 residues: CASKDRSFEAFF. In nucleotides, the CDR3 is TGTGCCAGCAAGGACAGGTCCTTTGAAGCTTTCTTT. V is TRBV28 and J is TRBJ1-1; 7 bases are a match to TRBD1. The CDR3 covers 12 residues. Germline V lookup: CDR1 MDHEN, CDR2 SYDVKM. V lost 7 bases to trimming and J lost 7 bases; unmatched junction nucleotides: 6.

The chain links TRBV11-2 to TRBJ1-1, with 10 nucleotides matching TRBD1. Germline CDR1 is SGHAT and CDR2 is FQNNGV. V dropped 4 bases and J dropped 1; count of bases not matched to a gene: 3. CDR3 length equals 15 residues. CDR3 amino acids: CASSSGTGANTEAFF. CDR3 coding DNA: TGTGCCAGCAGCTCAGGGACAGGGGCGAACACTGAAGCTTTCTTT.